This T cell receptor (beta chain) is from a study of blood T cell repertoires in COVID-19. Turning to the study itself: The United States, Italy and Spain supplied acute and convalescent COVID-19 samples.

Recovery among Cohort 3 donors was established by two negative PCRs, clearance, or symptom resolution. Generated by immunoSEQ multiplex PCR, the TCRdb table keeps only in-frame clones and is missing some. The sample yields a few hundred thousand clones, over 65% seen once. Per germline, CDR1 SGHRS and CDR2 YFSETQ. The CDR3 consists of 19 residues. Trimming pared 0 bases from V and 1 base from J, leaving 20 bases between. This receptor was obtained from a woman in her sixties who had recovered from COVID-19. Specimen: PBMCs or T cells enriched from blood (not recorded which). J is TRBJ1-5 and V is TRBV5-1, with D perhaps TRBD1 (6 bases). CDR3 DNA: TGCGCCAGCAGCTTGGCCCAGGGACACCGGATAGGGAGCAATCAGCCCCAGCATTTT. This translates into CASSLAQGHRIGSNQPQHF.